This T cell receptor (beta chain) was identified in a study of cytomegalovirus exposure and HLA in healthy donors. General study points: It was in a later analysis that TCR association rates were seen to vary by HLA locus, highest for DRB1 and lowest for HLA-C. Relative to the roughly 700-donor mean, N-insertions were reportedly fewer in an Asian-associated ancestry cluster in a later analysis.

The PCR made use of 60 Vbeta and 13 Jbeta primers. Profiling relied on immunoSEQ multiplex PCR, and the TCRdb table lists in-frame clones only, not all of them. The data hold some 120,000 clones, with 17% observed a single time. This clone showed up many times. The antigen remains undetermined. The CDR3 is 18 residues long. Trimming took 4 bases from V and 3 from J; bases not matched to a gene: 14. Germline V gives CDR1 LGHNA, CDR2 YNFKEQ. This TCR derives from a female donor in good health and CMV-seropositive. The sample consisted of PBMCs. V and J are TRBV4-2 and TRBJ2-7; 11 bases line up with TRBD2. The CDR3 sequence: CASSPRLAGNGMSYEQYF. In nucleotides, the CDR3 is TGTGCCAGCAGCCCTCGACTAGCGGGAAATGGGATGAGCTACGAGCAGTACTTC.